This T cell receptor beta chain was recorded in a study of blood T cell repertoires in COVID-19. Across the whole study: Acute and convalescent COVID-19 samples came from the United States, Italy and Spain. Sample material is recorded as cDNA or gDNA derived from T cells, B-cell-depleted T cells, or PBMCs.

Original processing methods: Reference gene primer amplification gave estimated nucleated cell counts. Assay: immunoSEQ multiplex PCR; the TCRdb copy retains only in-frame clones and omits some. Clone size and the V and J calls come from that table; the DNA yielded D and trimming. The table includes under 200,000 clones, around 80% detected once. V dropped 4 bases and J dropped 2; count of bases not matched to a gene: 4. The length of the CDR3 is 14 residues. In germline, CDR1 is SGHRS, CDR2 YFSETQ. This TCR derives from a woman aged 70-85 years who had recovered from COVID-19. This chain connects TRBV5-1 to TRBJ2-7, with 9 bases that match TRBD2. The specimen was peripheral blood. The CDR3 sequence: CASSPGLAPYEQYF. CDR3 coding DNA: TGCGCCAGCAGCCCCGGACTAGCGCCCTACGAGCAGTACTTC.